A selection of T cell receptor beta chains follows, all from one sample in a study of T cell responses to AZD1222 COVID-19 vaccine. Libraries were prepared by immunoSEQ multiplex PCR; TCRdb keeps only in-frame clonotypes and omits some of them. The sample lists about 78,000 clones, about nine tenths occurring once. The sequencing used peripheral blood, collected 28 days after the second AZD1222 dose. The receptor source for this set is an adult who received the AZD1222 COVID-19 vaccine. Each CDR3 is given with its conserved first and last residue. The D gene is left open where the match is weak. The listing skips clone size in some rows; elsewhere it reads once, few, many or a size class.

>TRBJ1-5|.|.|TRBV10-3
TGTGCCATCAGTGAGTCTGGGGGGAGTAGCAATCAGCCCCAGCATTTT
CAISESGGSSNQPQHF
>TRBJ1-6|.|.|TRBV28
TGTGCCAGCAACTTCGCGCAGGGTGTGGGTAATTCACCCCTCCACTTT
CASNFAQGVGNSPLHF
>TRBJ2-4|TRBD1|.|TRBV28
TGTGCCAGCAGTGCTACAGGGGTGGCCAAAAACATTCAGTACTTC
CASSATGVAKNIQYF
>TRBJ2-1|TRBD1|.|TRBV19
TGTGCCAGTAGACTGACAGGGGGCTCCTACAATGAGCAGTTCTTC
CASRLTGGSYNEQFF
>TRBJ1-1|.|.|TRBV13
TGTGCCAGCAGTAATAAGGAGCATCACACTGAAGCTTTCTTT
CASSNKEHHTEAFF
>TRBJ1-6|.|.|TRBV9
TGTGCCAGCAGCGCGTTACAGGCCCGCAATTCACCCCTCCACTTT
CASSALQARNSPLHF
>TRBJ2-6|.|.|TRBV28
TGTGCCAGCAGTCTCCCCTATCGTTCTGGGGCCAACGTCCTGACTTTC
CASSLPYRSGANVLTF
>TRBJ1-4|.|.|TRBV5-5
TGTGCCAGCAGCTTGGTAGGGGCTAATGAAAAACTGTTTTTT
CASSLVGANEKLFF
>TRBJ1-6|.|.|TRBV6-1
TGTGCCAGCAGTGAAGGACAGTCAACACCCCTCCACTTT
CASSEGQSTPLHF
>TRBJ1-3|TRBD1|few|TRBV7-9
TGTGCCAGCAGCGCGTGGGACAGAGGGGACTCTGGAAACACCATATATTTT
CASSAWDRGDSGNTIYF
>TRBJ2-7|.|.|TRBV5-6
TGTGCCAGCAGCTTGGACAAGCCGAGGGAGCAGTACTTC
CASSLDKPREQYF
>TRBJ1-4|TRBD1|.|TRBV5-1
TGCGCCAGCAGCTTGGAGGGACAGGGGTGGGAAAAACTGTTTTTT
CASSLEGQGWEKLFF
>TRBJ1-3|.|.|TRBV29-1
TGCAGCGTTGAAGATCACAGGGATGGAAACACCATATATTTT
CSVEDHRDGNTIYF
>TRBJ2-7|.|.|TRBV20-1
TGCAGTGCTAGTAACCCCCTGGGGACCTCCTACGAGCAGTACTTC
CSASNPLGTSYEQYF
>TRBJ1-6|TRBD1|.|TRBV30
TGTGCCTGGAGTCGGCAGGGGGATTCACCCCTCCACTTT
CAWSRQGDSPLHF
>TRBJ2-7|.|once|TRBV28
TGTGCCAGCAGTTTGGCAAGGTCCCCACATACCTACGAGCAGTACTTC
CASSLARSPHTYEQYF
>TRBJ2-3|.|.|TRBV3-1/TRBV3-2
TGTGCCAGCAGCCAGAGGTCTCGCACAGATACGCAGTATTTT
CASSQRSRTDTQYF
>TRBJ1-1|TRBD1|.|TRBV7-2
TGTGCCAGCAGCTTAGTGGGAGGGACAGGGGGGACTGAAGCTTTCTTT
CASSLVGGTGGTEAFF
>TRBJ1-1|.|.|TRBV28
TGTGCCAGCAGTTTATCCGATAGGTTCACTGAAGCTTTCTTT
CASSLSDRFTEAFF
>TRBJ2-7|.|.|TRBV5-8
TGTGCCAGCAGCTCGACCGGGACACTCTACGAGCAGTACTTC
CASSSTGTLYEQYF
>TRBJ1-6|.|.|TRBV6-4
TGTGCCAGCAGTGACTCGCGAGGGAATGGTTCACCCCTCCACTTT
CASSDSRGNGSPLHF
>TRBJ2-1|.|.|TRBV27
TGTGCCAGCAGTCCTCGACAGTACAATGAGCAGTTCTTC
CASSPRQYNEQFF
>TRBJ2-7|.|.|TRBV6-2/TRBV6-3
TGTGCCAGCAGTTACATGCAGGTCCAATACTTC
CASSYMQVQYF
>TRBJ1-5|TRBD1|.|TRBV6-2/TRBV6-3
TGTGCCAGCAGTTCAAGACAGGGTGGGCAGCCCCAGCATTTT
CASSSRQGGQPQHF
>TRBJ2-5|.|.|TRBV7-2
TGTGCCAGCACTCCAGGGAGGACGAAAGAGACCCAGTACTTC
CASTPGRTKETQYF
>TRBJ1-3|.|.|TRBV28
TGTGCCAGCAGGCGACAGATCTCTGGAAACACCATATATTTT
CASRRQISGNTIYF
>TRBJ2-5|.|.|TRBV5-1
TGCGCCAGCAGCACCTGGGACCGGGGAGTGGAGACCCAGTACTTC
CASSTWDRGVETQYF
>TRBJ2-6|.|.|TRBV2
TGTGCCAGCAGTCAGGTTAGCTCTGGGGCCAACGTCCTGACTTTC
CASSQVSSGANVLTF
>TRBJ2-5|.|.|TRBV3-1/TRBV3-2
TGTGCCACCACAAACCCGGCCAAGACCCAGTACTTC
CATTNPAKTQYF
>TRBJ1-1|.|.|TRBV12-5
TGTGCTAGTGGTTTGGTTCTGGGGAGGAACACTGAAGCTTTCTTT
CASGLVLGRNTEAFF
>TRBJ2-1|.|.|TRBV6-2/TRBV6-3
TGTGCCAGCAGTTTATTTAGCGGAGATTACAATGAGCAGTTCTTC
CASSLFSGDYNEQFF
>TRBJ1-4|.|.|TRBV29-1
TGCAGCGTATGGTCAACTAATGAAAAACTGTTTTTT
CSVWSTNEKLFF
>TRBJ1-3|.|.|TRBV3-1/TRBV3-2
TGTGCCAGCAGCCCTTCTGGAAACACCATATATTTT
CASSPSGNTIYF
>TRBJ2-3|TRBD2|.|TRBV7-8
TGTGCCAGCAGCTTAGCGGGGGGGTGGAGGGCAGATACGCAGTATTTT
CASSLAGGWRADTQYF
>TRBJ1-5|.|.|TRBV18
TGTGCCAGCTCACTCCTTCGGGAAGGTCAGCCCCAGCATTTT
CASSLLREGQPQHF
>TRBJ1-2|.|.|TRBV19
TGTGCCAGTAGTAGGTCGGAATTTTTCTATGGCTACACCTTC
CASSRSEFFYGYTF
>TRBJ1-6|TRBD1|.|TRBV28
TGTGCCAGCAAAACCGGGACAGATAATTCACCCCTCCACTTT
CASKTGTDNSPLHF
>TRBJ1-1|.|.|TRBV29-1
TGCAGCGTTGCGTCAGGGGAGGGTTTCTTT
CSVASGEGFF
>TRBJ1-2|.|.|TRBV3-1/TRBV3-2
TGTGCCAGCAGCCAAGATACAGGGAGGAGAGGAGGAGCTGGCTACACCTTC
CASSQDTGRRGGAGYTF
>TRBJ2-4|.|.|TRBV4-1
TGCGCCAGCAGCCAAGATCGGCCGCCCGGGAACATTCAGTACTTC
CASSQDRPPGNIQYF
>TRBJ1-2|.|.|TRBV14
TGTGCCAGCAGCCGGGGGGATATCTATGGCTACACCTTC
CASSRGDIYGYTF
>TRBJ2-3|TRBD2|.|TRBV19
TGTGCCAGTAGTACCCCGGGACTAGCGGCGGATACGCAGTATTTT
CASSTPGLAADTQYF